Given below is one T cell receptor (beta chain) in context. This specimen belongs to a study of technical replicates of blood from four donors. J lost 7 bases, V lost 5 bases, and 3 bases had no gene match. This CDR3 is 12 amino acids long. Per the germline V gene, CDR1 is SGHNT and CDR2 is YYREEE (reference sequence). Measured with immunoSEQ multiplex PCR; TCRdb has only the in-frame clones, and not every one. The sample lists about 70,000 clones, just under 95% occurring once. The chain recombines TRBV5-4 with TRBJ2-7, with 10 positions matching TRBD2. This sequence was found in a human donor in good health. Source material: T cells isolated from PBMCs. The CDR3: CASSLLAGEQYF. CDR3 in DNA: TGTGCCAGCAGTTTACTAGCGGGGGAGCAGTACTTC.